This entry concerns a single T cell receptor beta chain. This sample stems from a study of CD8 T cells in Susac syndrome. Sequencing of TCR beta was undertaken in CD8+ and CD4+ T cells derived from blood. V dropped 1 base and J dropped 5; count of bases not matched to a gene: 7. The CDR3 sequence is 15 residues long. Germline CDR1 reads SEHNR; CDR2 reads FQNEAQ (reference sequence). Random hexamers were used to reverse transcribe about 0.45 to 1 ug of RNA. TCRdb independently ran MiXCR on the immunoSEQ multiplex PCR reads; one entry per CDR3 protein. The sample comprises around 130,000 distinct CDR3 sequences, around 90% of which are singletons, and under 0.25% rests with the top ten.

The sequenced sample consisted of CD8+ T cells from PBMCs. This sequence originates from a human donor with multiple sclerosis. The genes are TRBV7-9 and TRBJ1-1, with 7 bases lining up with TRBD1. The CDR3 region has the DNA TGTGCCAGCAGCTTAGATGAGGGGGCGCATACTGAAGCTTTCTTT. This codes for CASSLDEGAHTEAFF. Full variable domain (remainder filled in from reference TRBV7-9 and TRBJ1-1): DTGVSQNPRHKITKRGQNVTFRCDPISEHNRLYWYRQTLGQGPEFLTYFQNEAQLEKSRLLSDRFSAERPKGSFSTLEIQRTEQGDSAMYLCASSLDEGAHTEAFFGQGTRLTVV.